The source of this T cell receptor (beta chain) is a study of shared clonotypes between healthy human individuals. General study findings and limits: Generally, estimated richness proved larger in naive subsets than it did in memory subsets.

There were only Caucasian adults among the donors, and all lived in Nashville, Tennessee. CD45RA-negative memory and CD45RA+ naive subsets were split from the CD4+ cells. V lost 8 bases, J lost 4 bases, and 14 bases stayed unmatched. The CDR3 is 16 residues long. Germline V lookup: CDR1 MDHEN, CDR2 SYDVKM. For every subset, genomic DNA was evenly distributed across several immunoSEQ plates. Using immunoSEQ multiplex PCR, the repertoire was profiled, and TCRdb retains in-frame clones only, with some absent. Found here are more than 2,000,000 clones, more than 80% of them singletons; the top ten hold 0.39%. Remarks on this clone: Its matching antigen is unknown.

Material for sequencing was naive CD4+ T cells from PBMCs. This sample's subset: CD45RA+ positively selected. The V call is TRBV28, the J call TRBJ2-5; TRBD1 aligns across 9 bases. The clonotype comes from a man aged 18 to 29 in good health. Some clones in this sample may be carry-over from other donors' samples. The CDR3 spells CASPLPKTGGGETQYF. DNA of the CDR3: TGTGCCAGCCCGTTACCCAAAACAGGGGGCGGAGAGACCCAGTACTTC. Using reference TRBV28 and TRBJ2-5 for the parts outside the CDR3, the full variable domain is DVKVTQSSRYLVKRTGEKVFLECVQDMDHENMFWYRQDPGLGLRLIYFSYDVKMKEKGDIPEGYSVSREKKERFSLILESASTNQTSMYLCASPLPKTGGGETQYFGPGTRLLVL.